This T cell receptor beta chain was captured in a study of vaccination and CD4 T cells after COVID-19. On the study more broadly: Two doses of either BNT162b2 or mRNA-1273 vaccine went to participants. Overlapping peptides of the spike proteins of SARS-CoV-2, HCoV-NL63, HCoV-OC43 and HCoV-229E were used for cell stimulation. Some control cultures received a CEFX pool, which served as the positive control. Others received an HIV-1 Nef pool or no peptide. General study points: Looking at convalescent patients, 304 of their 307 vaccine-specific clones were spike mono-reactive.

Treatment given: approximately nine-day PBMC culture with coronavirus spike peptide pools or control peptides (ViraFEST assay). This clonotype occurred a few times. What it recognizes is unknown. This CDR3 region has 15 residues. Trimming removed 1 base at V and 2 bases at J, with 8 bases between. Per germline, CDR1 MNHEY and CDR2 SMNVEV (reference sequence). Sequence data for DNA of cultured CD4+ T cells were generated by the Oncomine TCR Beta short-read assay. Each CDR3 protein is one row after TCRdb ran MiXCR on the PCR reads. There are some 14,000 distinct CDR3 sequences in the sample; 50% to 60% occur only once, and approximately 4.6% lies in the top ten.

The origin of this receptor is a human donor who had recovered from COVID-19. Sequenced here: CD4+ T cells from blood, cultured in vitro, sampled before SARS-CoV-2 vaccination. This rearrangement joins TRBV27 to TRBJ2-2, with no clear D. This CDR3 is CASSLWADNTGELFF. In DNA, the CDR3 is TGTGCCAGCAGTTTATGGGCGGATAACACCGGGGAGCTGTTTTTT.